Listed below are T cell receptor beta chains from one sample, sequenced in a study of blood T cell dynamics during melanoma immunotherapy. Measured with immunoSEQ multiplex PCR; TCRdb has only the in-frame clones, and not every one. The sample gives approximately 28,000 clones, over 80% of which show up once; approximately 10% is in the top ten. The specimen comprised blood, sampled from a patient treated with checkpoint blockade. The receptors stem from a human donor with melanoma. Both conserved end residues are part of each CDR3. The order of the fields is V gene, CDR3 protein.

TRBV6-5,CASDSGRALRTEAFF
TRBV5-4,CASSLDLAGGFTDTQYF
TRBV7-9,CASQRQGTNYGYTF
TRBV11-2,CASSLVETKNNEQFF
TRBV5-1,CASSLDYYNSPLHF
TRBV6-1,CASVGQHYGYTF
TRBV5-1,CASSLEGSGGRFGYTF
TRBV9,CASSGQTGVNSPLHF
TRBV18,CASSTDSGPYEQYF
TRBV4-1,CASSLRSGGRTYEQYF
TRBV7-9,CASSFPRRPSTEAFF
TRBV27,CASRGGQGRTGYTF
TRBV7-9,CASSFGGESQETQYF
TRBV19,CASTTPGGRNQPQHF
TRBV28,CASESGREGSYEQYF
TRBV7-8,CASSQWDRVYEQYF
TRBV6-5,CASSYSGSGSSYEQYF
TRBV2,CASSELATGELFF
TRBV5-6,CASSADRRSGNTIYF
TRBV9,CASSVDSGNVAGELFF
TRBV5-1,CASSLAGALNTEAFF
TRBV5-5,CASSSPGQGTDTQYF
TRBV5-8,CASSRPGANVLTF
TRBV7-2,CASTPGQGSYEQYF
TRBV14,CASSQANYEQYF
TRBV6-5,CASSYIYEQYF
TRBV28,CASSLYYGEQYF
TRBV5-4,CASSSVSAFVNYGYTF
TRBV28,CASSPSGGAGELFF
TRBV7-9,CASSLWAGAMNTEAFF
TRBV5-1,CASSSRTGNTEAFF
TRBV9,CASSVENEQFF
TRBV19,CASSIRTGRTYEQYF
TRBV9,CASSEFSGSRLGNEQFF
TRBV5-1,CASSLGAEKLFF
TRBV27,CASSAKQGAVGDTQYF
TRBV7-8,CASSLVSVREFSKNIQYF
TRBV5-6,CASSLEQGAFYGYTF
TRBV6-5,CASSYGGGMNTEAFF
TRBV4-1,CASSQATGSGYEKLFF
TRBV7-2,CASSLAGNMMNTEAFF
TRBV7-9,CASSKPKGRNTEAFF
TRBV28,CASSLPTGELFF
TRBV4-1,CASSQVTQGDNQPQHF
TRBV19,CASSETSPGQVLNTIYF